This T cell receptor (beta chain) was captured in a study of shared clonotypes between healthy human individuals. The unsorted PBMC replicate PCRs were performed with about 300 ng DNA, some 30,000 T cell genomes. TCRdb's table, derived via immunoSEQ multiplex PCR, lists solely in-frame clones and lacks some. This sample has hundreds of thousands of clones, with approximately 71% found just once. Germline V lookup: CDR1 MNHNS, CDR2 SASEGT. The CDR3 sequence is 13 residues long. Trimming stripped 3 bases from V and 7 bases from J, with 12 bases between. The V call is TRBV6-1, the J call TRBJ1-1, with D hard to call. Sample: PBMCs. The receptor's source is a middle-aged woman in good health. Some clones in this sample may be carry-over from other donors' samples. Here the CDR3 reads CASSDSTRNEAFF. In nucleotides, the CDR3 is TGTGCCAGCAGTGACTCGACCCGTAATGAAGCTTTCTTT.